The next 8 T cell receptor beta chains were all read from a single sample in a study of blood T cell repertoires in COVID-19. Here immunoSEQ multiplex PCR was the method, and the copy in TCRdb shows in-frame clones only, minus some. The table lists 250,000 to 400,000 clones, roughly 90% of them singletons, with under 3.5% in the top ten. The sequenced sample consisted of peripheral blood. These receptors all come from a woman younger than 45 with COVID-19, enrolled during active disease.

The V gene is TRBV10-2, the J gene TRBJ2-1; TRBD2 matches 8 bases. Germline loops: CDR1 WSHSY, CDR2 SAAADI. CDR3 size: 14 residues. The V gene end was trimmed by 8 bases and the J gene end by 6 bases; junction bases not matched to a gene: 9. In DNA form, the CDR3 reads TGCGCCAGCGAAGAAGCGGGAGAGATCAATGAGCAGTTCTTC. Amino acids: CASEEAGEINEQFF.

Note on this clone: The junction does not match germline at one end; this may be a read error. The chain is built from TRBV3-1 (or the pseudogene TRBV3-2) and TRBJ1-1, with D perhaps matching TRBD1 (5 bases). The CDR3 is 15 amino acids. Germline CDR1 LGHDT, CDR2 YNNKEL (reference sequence). The CDR3 here is CASSQVTAPNTEAFF. As DNA, the CDR3 is TGTGCCAGCAGTCAAGTGACAGCACCGAACACTGAAGCTTTCTTT.

The chain carries TRBV27 and TRBJ1-2; perhaps TRBD1 as D (5 bases). V lost 2 bases, J lost 4 bases, and 17 bases lay in between. The CDR3 has 16 amino acids. Germline CDR1 is MNHEY and CDR2 is SMNVEV (reference sequence). The CDR3 DNA follows: TGTGCCAGCAGTTTAAATAGGCAGGGAAGCTTCTATGGCTACACCTTC. Residues: CASSLNRQGSFYGYTF.

The rearrangement links TRBV5-1 to TRBJ2-5, with 8 nucleotides matching TRBD1. Trimming at V came to 1 base and at J to 0 bases, leaving 2 bases not matched to a gene. The CDR3 totals 15 residues. From germline, CDR1 is SGHRS and CDR2 YFSETQ. The CDR3: CASSLTDRDQETQYF. In DNA form, the CDR3 reads TGCGCCAGCAGCTTGACGGACAGGGACCAAGAGACCCAGTACTTC.

The count of this clone is one. The genes are TRBV2 and TRBJ1-1; 9 nucleotides line up with TRBD1. The CDR3 covers 15 residues. Germline lookup yields CDR1 SNHLY and CDR2 FYNNEI. V shed 6 bases, J shed 5 bases, and the junction held 10 bases outside the gene matches. CDR3 in amino acids: CASSGTGKSGTEAFF. In DNA form, the CDR3 reads TGTGCCAGCAGCGGGACAGGGAAAAGTGGGACTGAAGCTTTCTTT.

The V and J genes are TRBV15 and TRBJ1-5; perhaps TRBD1 as D (5 bases). Trimming took off 0 bases at V and 0 bases at J, with 6 bases between the two ends. The CDR3 consists of 15 residues. Germline CDR1 reads LNHNV; CDR2 reads YYDKDF (reference sequence). CDR3 coding DNA: TGTGCCACCAGCAGAGACAGGGTTAGCAATCAGCCCCAGCATTTT. Amino acid sequence: CATSRDRVSNQPQHF.

The CDR3 DNA reads as TGTGCCAGCAGCTTCAGGCCGGGACAGGGAGATCGGAACACTGAAGCTTTCTTT. It translates to CASSFRPGQGDRNTEAFF. The gene calls are TRBV5-5 and TRBJ1-1; 9 bases are a match to TRBD1. J gave up 1 base and V 2 bases, and 12 bases lay outside the gene matches. Germline V CDR1 and CDR2: SGHKS, YYEKEE (reference sequence). CDR3 length: 18 amino acids.

The chain recombines TRBV2 with TRBJ2-6; D is uncertain. V was cut by 4 bases and J by 2 bases, with 3 bases left in between. The CDR3 totals 13 residues. From germline, CDR1 is SNHLY and CDR2 FYNNEI. CDR3 bases: TGTGCCAGCAGTGGGCCTGGGGCCAACGTCCTGACTTTC. It translates to CASSGPGANVLTF.